This entry features one T cell receptor beta chain sequence. Its target is unknown. CDR3 length: 16 residues. The trim removed 4 bases at V and 7 bases at J, leaving 11 bases unmatched. Germline V gives CDR1 SGHRS, CDR2 YFSETQ. The record originates from a study of cytomegalovirus exposure and HLA in healthy donors. At the level of the study: A subsequent analysis stated that the approximately 110 validation repertoires were run on the same platform as the approximately 710 first-cohort repertoires.

Libraries were prepared by immunoSEQ multiplex PCR; TCRdb keeps only in-frame clonotypes and omits some of them. Among about 74,000 clones listed, about 95% were seen once. Points from the study as a whole: Subsequent analysis showed first-cohort TCR clusters tending to co-occur in around 110 validation repertoires. Reports showed the classifier diagnosing cytomegalovirus status with high specificity and sensitivity.

While the first cohort had fewer than 850 subjects, the donors belonged to the separate validation cohort of over a hundred subjects. The sequence was collected from a woman younger than 30 in good health and CMV-seropositive. Sequences were obtained from PBMCs. This chain connects TRBV5-1 to TRBJ2-1; 10 bases map to TRBD1. The CDR3 sequence is CASSAGSRTGGNEQFF. The CDR3 nucleotides are TGCGCCAGCAGCGCCGGGTCCCGGACAGGGGGAAATGAGCAGTTCTTC.